What follows are 10 T cell receptor beta chains derived from one specimen sequenced in a study of B cell selection in AIRE deficiency. The protocol was immunoSEQ multiplex PCR, while the TCRdb copy is restricted to in-frame clones and leaves out a portion. The data show fewer than 25,000 clones, more than 95% seen once. The sorted conventional CD4 T cells were gated as CD4+CD127+. Sequencing was done on a sample of conventional CD4+ T cells sorted from PBMCs. The source of these receptors is a human donor with AIRE deficiency.

The chain is built from TRBV6-5 and TRBJ2-1; the match to TRBD2 covers 8 bases. The CDR3 is made up of 14 amino acids. Looked up from germline, CDR1 is MNHEY and CDR2 is SVGAGI. V lost 2 bases and J lost 10; bases outside the gene matches: 7. CDR3 protein: CASSYPGRALEQFF. The CDR3 bases are TGTGCCAGCAGTTACCCCGGGAGGGCTTTAGAGCAGTTCTTC.

The J gene is TRBJ2-1, the V gene TRBV9; a weak D match, TRBD2 (6 bases). Germline V gives CDR1 SGDLS, CDR2 YYNGEE. The CDR3 covers 15 residues. V was clipped by 6 bases and J by 4 bases, with 17 bases between them. The CDR3, as DNA: TGTGCCAGCATCCTAGCGCCCCGTGGGTACAATGAGCAGTTCTTC. Amino acids: CASILAPRGYNEQFF. Drawing the rest from reference TRBV9 and TRBJ2-1, the complete variable domain is DSGVTQTPKHLITATGQRVTLRCSPRSGDLSVYWYQQSLDQGLQFLIQYYNGEERAKGNILERFSAQQFPDLHSELNLSSLELGDSALYFCASILAPRGYNEQFFGPGTRLTVL.

J is TRBJ1-1 and V is TRBV9, with D perhaps matching TRBD1 (5 bases). Germline CDR1 is SGDLS and CDR2 is YYNGEE. V was shortened by 3 bases and J by 0 bases, with 6 bases between the two germline ends. This CDR3 has 13 residues. The CDR3 DNA is TGTGCCAGCAGCGGACAGATGAACACTGAAGCTTTCTTT. Amino acid sequence: CASSGQMNTEAFF.

The count of this clone is one. V gene TRBV4-3 combines with J gene TRBJ2-2; no reliable D call. Per the germline V gene, CDR1 is LGHNA and CDR2 is YSLEER. This CDR3 spans 15 amino acids. V lost 0 bases and J lost 1, with 6 bases in between. CDR3 nucleotides: TGCGCCAGCAGCCAAGATCTGCGGAACACCGGGGAGCTGTTTTTT. It is translated as CASSQDLRNTGELFF.

J is TRBJ2-1 and V is TRBV9; D is uncertain. CDR3 length: 12 amino acids. Germline CDR1 is SGDLS and CDR2 is YYNGEE. V was trimmed by 0 bases and J by 5 bases, leaving 3 bases between them. CDR3: CASSVAHNEQFF. In DNA, the CDR3 is TGTGCCAGCAGCGTAGCCCACAATGAGCAGTTCTTC. Variable domain in full (rest from reference TRBV9 and TRBJ2-1): DSGVTQTPKHLITATGQRVTLRCSPRSGDLSVYWYQQSLDQGLQFLIQYYNGEERAKGNILERFSAQQFPDLHSELNLSSLELGDSALYFCASSVAHNEQFFGPGTRLTVL.

The V call is TRBV7-2, the J call TRBJ1-1; no definite D call. The CDR3 is 15 residues long. Deletions cut 5 bases from V and 0 bases from J, with 13 bases between. Germline loops: CDR1 SGHTA, CDR2 FQGNSA. The CDR3 nucleotides read TGTGCCAGCAGCCCTTCAAAACTTATGAACACTGAAGCTTTCTTT. This encodes CASSPSKLMNTEAFF. The entire variable domain, with the rest obtained from reference TRBV7-2 and TRBJ1-1, is as follows: GAGVSQSPSNKVTEKGKDVELRCDPISGHTALYWYRQSLGQGLEFLIYFQGNSAPDKSGLPSDRFSAERTGGSVSTLTIQRTQQEDSAVYLCASSPSKLMNTEAFFGQGTRLTVV.

This chain connects TRBV19 to TRBJ2-7; weak D call: TRBD2 (5 bases). Germline-derived CDR1 and CDR2 are LNHDA and SQIVND (reference sequence). The CDR3 spans 11 residues. V dropped 5 bases and J dropped 4 bases, with 6 bases sitting between them. The CDR3 loop reads CASSSGYEQYF. CDR3 DNA: TGTGCCAGTAGTTCGGGGTACGAGCAGTACTTC.

The chain combines TRBV7-2 with TRBJ2-7; 7 nucleotides align to TRBD1. Trimming at V came to 8 bases and at J to 1 base, leaving 5 bases not matched to a gene. The CDR3 length is 13 residues. Germline V gene data show CDR1 as SGHTA and CDR2 as FQGNSA. The CDR3 spells CASGRQGSYEQYF. CDR3 sequence (DNA): TGTGCCAGCGGCAGACAGGGTTCCTACGAGCAGTACTTC.

The rearrangement uses TRBV6-5 and TRBJ1-1, with TRBD1 identical over 7 bases. With 5 bases clipped from V and 6 bases from J, the junction kept 12 bases outside the gene matches. The CDR3 runs to 15 residues. Germline CDR1 is MNHEY and CDR2 is SVGAGI. The CDR3 bases are TGTGCCAGCAGTCGAATACAGGGGATTTGGGCTGAAGCTTTCTTT. Translation: CASSRIQGIWAEAFF.

CDR3 region: CASRGLPGGELFF. Here the CDR3 DNA reads TGTGCCAGCAGAGGACTGCCTGGCGGGGAGCTGTTTTTT. The J gene is TRBJ2-2, the V gene TRBV6-1, with D tentatively TRBD2 (5 bases). Germline V gene data show CDR1 as MNHNS and CDR2 as SASEGT. This CDR3 is built from 13 residues. V shed 6 bases and J shed 7 bases, with 12 bases lying between them.